The clone carrying this TCR beta chain was recorded only once. Its antigen is undetermined. Sequenced material consisted of expressed TCRB transcripts (all of the isolated RNA was reverse transcribed). TCRdb keeps only in-frame clones here, not all; method: immunoSEQ multiplex PCR. The sample consists of around 180,000 clones, roughly 8% of them appearing once. This CDR3 contains 13 residues. The germline gives CDR1 SQVTM, CDR2 ANQGSEA. The sample is drawn from a study of beta chain features in type 1 diabetes. The study, taken as a whole, reports: Moderate but significant shortening of TCRB CDR3s was recorded in all four CD4+ subsets from Type 1 diabetes patients.

J is TRBJ2-5 and V is TRBV29-1, with 9 bases lining up with TRBD1. The J call is uncertain, as TRBJ2-7 better fits the DNA end. The receptor was isolated from a man between 18 and 29 years old with type 1 diabetes. The sample comprised central memory CD4+ T cells from blood. DNA for the CDR3: TGCAGCGTCGCTACAGGGGGCCGCTACGAGCAGTACTTC. Protein sequence: CSVATGGRYEQYF.